Each of the 9 T cell receptor beta chains below was sequenced from the same sample in a study of neoadjuvant nivolumab and ipilimumab in lung cancer. Generated by immunoSEQ multiplex PCR, the TCRdb table keeps only in-frame clones and is missing some. Of approximately 30,000 clones in the sample, more than 75% were seen once. Material: tumor tissue, obtained after neoadjuvant nivolumab, alone or with ipilimumab, at or shortly before surgery. Every receptor here comes from an adult with non-small cell lung cancer.

CDR3 in DNA: TGTGCCAGCAGTTACTTGAGGAGCGACTATGGCTACACCTTC. Amino acid sequence: CASSYLRSDYGYTF. V is TRBV6-5 and J is TRBJ1-2; no reliable D call. V lost 1 base to trimming and J lost 3 bases, with 9 bases between them. Per germline, CDR1 MNHEY and CDR2 SVGAGI. CDR3 length: 14 residues.

The V call is TRBV5-1, the J call TRBJ1-1; tentatively, D is TRBD1 (5 bases). Germline V gene data show CDR1 as SGHRS and CDR2 as YFSETQ. V lost 0 bases and J 1 base, leaving 7 bases between the germline ends. CDR3 length: 14 amino acids. CDR3 DNA sequence: TGCGCCAGCAGCTTGGATGGGGGGAACACTGAAGCTTTCTTT. This codes for CASSLDGGNTEAFF.

This CDR3 reads CASSLVTESYEQYF. The CDR3 coding sequence is TGCGCCAGCAGCTTGGTAACAGAAAGCTACGAGCAGTACTTC. The J gene is TRBJ2-7, the V gene TRBV5-1; no reliable D call. Per germline, CDR1 SGHRS and CDR2 YFSETQ. Trimming took off 0 bases at V and 3 bases at J, with 10 bases between the two ends. This CDR3 contains 14 residues. The full variable domain, in which reference TRBV5-1 and TRBJ2-7 provide the parts outside the CDR3, is KAGVTQTPRYLIKTRGQQVTLSCSPISGHRSVSWYQQTPGQGLQFLFEYFSETQRNKGNFPGRFSGRQFSNSRSEMNVSTLELGDSALYLCASSLVTESYEQYFGPGTRLTVT.

This clone was observed once. This sequence joins TRBV4-2 and TRBJ1-1, with a tentative D call TRBD1 (5 bases). CDR3 length equals 12 residues. Germline V gene lookup returns CDR1 LGHNA and CDR2 YNFKEQ. Trimming removed 5 bases at V and 8 bases at J, with 12 bases between. The CDR3 nucleotides read TGTGCCAGCAGCTTGGGGGTGGGAGAAGCTTTCTTT. It specifies CASSLGVGEAFF.

This chain joins TRBV5-5 and TRBJ1-3, with TRBD1 matching over 9 bases. The CDR3 has 14 amino acids. V shed 5 bases, J shed 5 bases, and the junction held 5 bases outside the gene matches. The germline V gene encodes CDR1 SGHKS and CDR2 YYEKEE (reference sequence). Written as DNA, the CDR3 is TGTGCCAGCAGGGAGGACAGGGGACGAAACACCATATATTTT. Protein product: CASREDRGRNTIYF. Using reference TRBV5-5 and TRBJ1-3 for the parts outside the CDR3, the full variable domain is DAGVTQSPTHLIKTRGQQVTLRCSPISGHKSVSWYQQVLGQGPQFIFQYYEKEERGRGNFPDRFSARQFPNYSSELNVNALLLGDSALYLCASREDRGRNTIYFGEGSWLTVV.

This clone was observed a single time. The chain combines TRBV19 with TRBJ2-7, with D uncertain. This CDR3 is 13 amino acids long. Germline values: CDR1 LNHDA, CDR2 SQIVND (reference sequence). V was cut by 0 bases and J by 6 bases, with 9 bases left in between. CDR3 in DNA: TGTGCCAGTAGTATAGAATCAGGTTCCGAGCAGTACTTC. Residues: CASSIESGSEQYF.

This clone turned up a few times. The CDR3 bases are TGCGCCAGCAGCTCGGGGCCGGCTGAGCAGTACTTC. Translating it yields CASSSGPAEQYF. The rearrangement links TRBV5-1 to TRBJ2-7; D may match TRBD1 or TRBD2 (5 bases each). This CDR3 region has 12 residues. V was shortened by 3 bases and J by 7 bases, with 11 bases between the two germline ends. CDR1 and CDR2 from the germline V gene are SGHRS and YFSETQ.

The table lists this clone with a few counts. The gene calls are TRBV10-3 and TRBJ2-2, with 11 nucleotides matching TRBD2. Germline V lookup: CDR1 ENHRY, CDR2 SYGVKD. The J segment lost 8 bases and the V segment lost 0 bases, leaving 14 bases of the junction unmatched. The CDR3 loop spans 19 amino acids. The CDR3 DNA reads as TGTGCCATCAGTGAGTCTGAAAGGCAGAGGACTAGCGGGTTAGGGGAGCTGTTTTTT. It encodes CAISESERQRTSGLGELFF.

The rearrangement uses TRBV29-1 and TRBJ2-2; a weak D match, TRBD1 (6 bases). The germline V gene has CDR1 SQVTM and CDR2 ANQGSEA. V lost 5 bases and J 6 bases, leaving 19 bases between the germline ends. This CDR3 is built from 15 residues. CDR3 in amino acids: CSVSSQQGQAGELFF. CDR3 sequence (DNA): TGCAGCGTTTCCTCCCAACAGGGCCAGGCCGGGGAGCTGTTTTTT.